The clone carrying this TCR beta chain was detected only once. Its antigen remains unknown. It was healthy bone marrow donors who served as donors. The data were taken from a study of cytomegalovirus exposure and HLA in healthy donors. Study-wide findings and caveats: Later work associated approximately 17,000 TCR beta sequences with HLA alleles at 0.05 false discovery rate. Some TCR beta chains (more than 150 of them) were listed as cytomegalovirus-associated.

PCR used 60 Vbeta primers and 13 Jbeta primers. Repertoires were generated with immunoSEQ multiplex PCR, while TCRdb's copy carries only in-frame clones and drops some. The table lists about 260,000 clones, about four fifths of them singletons. The specimen sequenced was PBMCs. The receptor was isolated from a woman in her 40s in good health and CMV-seropositive.

DNA for the CDR3: TGCAGCGTTGGGGAGACAGGCAACGGGGGCTACACCTTC. Its translation is CSVGETGNGGYTF. This chain links TRBV29-1 with TRBJ1-2; D perhaps matches TRBD1 (6 bases). V lost 4 bases to trimming and J lost 8 bases, with 17 bases between them. The CDR3 is 13 amino acids. Germline CDR1 SQVTM, CDR2 ANQGSEA.